This entry lists 2 T cell receptor beta chains sequenced from one sample in a study of Graves' ophthalmopathy and Graves' hyperthyroidism. Amplifying from RNA transcripts, the study obtained TCR beta CDR3 regions. RT-PCR was first run with HTBI primers, then multiplex PCR in a second round. TCRdb independently ran MiXCR on the multiplex PCR reads; one entry per CDR3 protein. The profile covers about 370,000 distinct CDR3 sequences, with roughly 15% appearing a single time and around 2.4% taken by the ten largest. The sample taken for sequencing was peripheral blood. The receptors were gathered from an adult woman with stable Graves' hyperthyroidism.

This clonotype was found many times. The chain is built from TRBV19 and TRBJ1-1, with unresolved D. CDR3 size: 12 residues. Germline V gene lookup returns CDR1 LNHDA and CDR2 SQIVND (reference sequence). V dropped 1 base and J dropped 10 bases, with 10 bases sitting between them. The DNA for the CDR3 is TGTGCCAGTAGTATAGCTGGCAGACGAGCTTTCTTT. The encoded protein is CASSIAGRRAFF.

This clonotype was seen repeatedly, ten times or more. The chain joins TRBV9 to TRBJ2-7; 8 positions agree with TRBD1. With V trimmed by 4 bases and J by 2 bases, 8 bases remained unmatched. The CDR3 loop spans 15 amino acids. Per germline, CDR1 SGDLS and CDR2 YYNGEE. CDR3 sequence: CASSRQGSSTYEQYF. The CDR3 nucleotides are TGTGCCAGCAGCAGACAGGGGTCATCCACCTACGAGCAGTACTTC.